One and the same sample provided the 10 T cell receptor beta chains below, sequenced in a study of shared clonotypes between healthy human individuals. Sequencing was performed with immunoSEQ multiplex PCR; in TCRdb, only in-frame clones are kept and a portion is missing. The sample holds 950,000 to 1,300,000 clones; 60% to 80% are singletons and the top ten take approximately 1.5%. The specimen was memory CD4+ T cells sorted from blood. Subset reported: CD45RA-negative fraction. The receptor source for this set is a man aged 18 to 35 in good health.

The genes are TRBV9 and TRBJ2-7, with TRBD1 identical over 8 bases. CDR3 length equals 16 residues. Looked up from germline, CDR1 is SGDLS and CDR2 is YYNGEE. The trim removed 4 bases at V and 1 base at J, leaving 10 bases unmatched. The CDR3 here is CASSPAAWDRSYEQYF. CDR3 nucleotides: TGTGCCAGCAGCCCCGCCGCCTGGGACAGGTCCTACGAGCAGTACTTC.

V gene TRBV5-1 combines with J gene TRBJ2-6; TRBD1 is a possible D gene (5 bases). The CDR3 spans 15 residues. Trimming cost V 7 bases and J 0 bases, with 11 bases left between them. Germline CDR1 and CDR2: SGHRS and YFSETQ. In DNA form, the CDR3 reads TGCGCCAGCCGCATAGGGGACTCTGGGGCCAACGTCCTGACTTTC. Protein sequence: CASRIGDSGANVLTF. Together with reference TRBV5-1 and TRBJ2-6, the CDR3 gives the full variable domain: KAGVTQTPRYLIKTRGQQVTLSCSPISGHRSVSWYQQTPGQGLQFLFEYFSETQRNKGNFPGRFSGRQFSNSRSEMNVSTLELGDSALYLCASRIGDSGANVLTFGAGSRLTVL.

This clone was detected ten times or more. The chain has TRBV15 and TRBJ2-5, with D perhaps matching TRBD1 (5 bases). The CDR3 has 15 residues. Germline assignment: CDR1 LNHNV and CDR2 YYDKDF (reference sequence). Trimming cost V 1 base and J 4 bases, with 13 bases left between them. This chain's CDR3 is CATSRGQLVSETQYF. CDR3 nucleotides: TGTGCCACCAGCAGAGGACAGCTTGTTTCAGAGACCCAGTACTTC.

The rearrangement uses TRBV12-5 and TRBJ1-2; 9 positions match TRBD1. J was trimmed by 5 bases and V by 2 bases; bases with no gene match: 3. Germline CDR1 and CDR2: LGHNT and FRNRAP. This CDR3 is 14 amino acids long. The CDR3 loop reads CASGLWGQGYGYTF. CDR3 nucleotides: TGTGCTAGTGGTTTGTGGGGACAGGGTTATGGCTACACCTTC. The full variable domain, with the rest looked up from reference TRBV12-5 and TRBJ1-2, is DARVTQTPRHKVTEMGQEVTMRCQPILGHNTVFWYRQTMMQGLELLAYFRNRAPLDDSGMPKDRFSAEMPDATLATLKIQPSEPRDSAVYFCASGLWGQGYGYTFGSGTRLTVV.

The chain combines TRBV11-2 with TRBJ2-1; 9 bases are a match to TRBD2. The CDR3 covers 15 residues. Looked up from germline, CDR1 is SGHAT and CDR2 is FQNNGV. Trimming took 4 bases from V and 4 from J; bases not matched to a gene: 5. In DNA form, the CDR3 reads TGTGCCAGCAGCTCCTTAGCGGGAGCTTACAATGAGCAGTTCTTC. It encodes CASSSLAGAYNEQFF.

This clone was picked up many times. The same CDR3 is also encoded by other DNA sequences in this sample. This rearrangement joins TRBV14 to TRBJ2-7; D not resolved. CDR1 is SGHDN, CDR2 FVKESK, per germline. This CDR3 region has 11 residues. The V gene lost 1 base and the J gene lost 3 bases, with 1 base spanning the gap. The CDR3 coding sequence is TGTGCCAGCAGCCAAGGCTACGAGCAGTACTTC. Translation gives CASSQGYEQYF.

In this sample, this clone turned up once. The gene calls are TRBV7-2 and TRBJ1-1; D possibly corresponds to TRBD1 (6 bases). The CDR3 runs 15 residues. V was clipped by 5 bases and J by 6 bases, with 19 bases between them. Germline V gene sequence: CDR1 SGHTA, CDR2 FQGNSA. The CDR3 is CASSPQGRGAAEAFF. CDR3 DNA sequence: TGTGCCAGCAGCCCCCAGGGAAGGGGGGCTGCTGAAGCTTTCTTT.

Turning to this clone: This specimen includes other DNA sequences encoding the same CDR3. The V and J genes are TRBV27 and TRBJ2-7, with D perhaps given as TRBD1 or TRBD2 (5 bases each). The V gene's germline CDR1 is MNHEY and CDR2 SMNVEV (reference sequence). The CDR3 totals 14 residues. V lost 6 bases to trimming and J lost 4 bases, with 16 bases between them. The CDR3 DNA is TGTGCCAGCAGGCGGACGGGGCTAGGGTACGAGCAGTACTTC. Protein: CASRRTGLGYEQYF.

A few counts support this clone. The gene calls are TRBV7-9 and TRBJ2-2, with D uncertain. V was trimmed by 3 bases and J by 2 bases, leaving 7 bases between them. The CDR3 extends over 14 amino acids. Germline CDR1 is SEHNR and CDR2 is FQNEAQ (reference sequence). The CDR3 loop reads CASSFRQNTGELFF. The CDR3 DNA is TGTGCCAGCAGCTTTCGGCAAAACACCGGGGAGCTGTTTTTT. The full variable domain, with the rest looked up from reference TRBV7-9 and TRBJ2-2, is DTGVSQNPRHKITKRGQNVTFRCDPISEHNRLYWYRQTLGQGPEFLTYFQNEAQLEKSRLLSDRFSAERPKGSFSTLEIQRTEQGDSAMYLCASSFRQNTGELFFGEGSRLTVL.

The gene calls are TRBV29-1 and TRBJ2-5; D may correspond to TRBD1 or TRBD2 (5 bases each). V lost 1 base to trimming and J lost 5 bases, with 11 bases between them. The CDR3 runs to 13 residues. Germline V gene sequence: CDR1 SQVTM, CDR2 ANQGSEA. CDR3 residues: CSVEGQGTETQYF. Here the CDR3 DNA reads TGCAGCGTTGAAGGCCAAGGGACGGAGACCCAGTACTTC. Using reference TRBV29-1 and TRBJ2-5 for the parts outside the CDR3, the full variable domain is SAVISQKPSRDICQRGTSLTIQCQVDSQVTMMFWYRQQPGQSLTLIATANQGSEATYESGFVIDKFPISRPNLTFSTLTVSNMSPEDSSIYLCSVEGQGTETQYFGPGTRLLVL.